A single sample is the source of the 30 T cell receptor beta chains below, sequenced in a study of CD8 T cells in ankylosing spondylitis. Study-wide points: One TCR beta motif, made up of about 8 highly homologous variants, appeared characteristic of ankylosing spondylitis blood.

Their specific antigens are unknown. TCRdb used MiXCR to reprocess the 5' RACE reads, holding one entry per CDR3 protein. The sample holds 300,000 to 400,000 distinct CDR3 sequences, around 20% seen once. The specimen sequenced was blood, either unsorted or a sorted T cell fraction (not recorded which). These receptors all come from a male donor with ankylosing spondylitis.

The rearrangement links TRBV11-3 to TRBJ2-3, with TRBD1 matching over 7 bases. Germline-derived CDR1 and CDR2 are SGHNT and YENEEA. The V gene end was trimmed by 6 bases and the J gene end by 4 bases; junction bases not matched to a gene: 4. The CDR3 is 13 amino acids. DNA for the CDR3: TGTGCCAGCAGACTTACAGGGGCAGATACGCAGTATTTT. The encoded protein is CASRLTGADTQYF.

This clonotype was seen only a few times. The chain couples TRBV11-2 to TRBJ2-3, with D perhaps TRBD1 (5 bases). Trimming left V 4 bases short and J 0 bases short, with 20 bases between. The CDR3 consists of 18 residues. CDR1 SGHAT and CDR2 FQNNGV come from the germline V gene. Here the CDR3 DNA reads TGTGCCAGCAGCTCTATCAGCAAACAGGTCCCTAGCACAGATACGCAGTATTTT. This encodes CASSSISKQVPSTDTQYF.

This clonotype has just a few counts. The chain carries TRBV20-1 and TRBJ1-4; D not resolved. Trimming cost V 8 bases and J 8 bases, with 12 bases left between them. Germline V lookup: CDR1 DFQATT, CDR2 SNEGSKA (reference sequence). The CDR3 spans 11 residues. The CDR3 coding sequence is TGCAGTCCCCAGGAGGGAGAAAAACTGTTTTTT. Amino acid sequence: CSPQEGEKLFF.

This clonotype was seen ten or more times. The chain uses TRBV12-3 or TRBV12-4 and TRBJ1-4; possibly TRBD1 for D (6 bases). V lost 6 bases and J 8 bases, leaving 22 bases between the germline ends. The CDR3 is made up of 16 amino acids. The CDR3 reads CASRPTGGKTGEKLFF. CDR3 in DNA: TGTGCCAGCAGGCCCACCGGGGGCAAGACGGGAGAAAAACTGTTTTTT.

The sample holds a few counts of this clonotype. The chain employs TRBV5-1 and TRBJ1-2; D gene uncertain. Trimming took 0 bases from V and 0 from J, leaving 6 bases between them. CDR1 and CDR2 (germline): SGHRS, YFSETQ. The CDR3 runs to 14 residues. The CDR3 nucleotides read TGCGCCAGCAGCTTGGAGTCAGCTAACTATGGCTACACCTTC. Protein: CASSLESANYGYTF.

The rearrangement uses TRBV7-9 and TRBJ2-5, with D possibly being TRBD1 (5 bases). CDR1 is SEHNR and CDR2 is FQNEAQ in the germline V gene (reference sequence). There are 14 residues in the CDR3. V gave up 2 bases and J gave up 2 bases, with 9 bases separating them. The CDR3 sequence: CASSLIGAQETQYF. The CDR3 nucleotides are TGTGCCAGCAGCTTAATTGGGGCTCAAGAGACCCAGTACTTC.

The V call is TRBV7-9, the J call TRBJ2-5; 11 bases fit TRBD2. The CDR3 extends over 12 amino acids. Unmatched junction bases numbered 2, after V lost 5 bases and J lost 9 bases. Germline CDR1 is SEHNR and CDR2 is FQNEAQ (reference sequence). The CDR3 sequence is CASSLLAGAQYF. The CDR3 DNA reads TGTGCCAGCAGCCTACTAGCGGGGGCCCAGTACTTC.

This clonotype was found a few times. The chain carries TRBV12-3 or TRBV12-4 and TRBJ1-5, with 7 bases lining up with TRBD1. There are 13 residues in the CDR3. The V and J ends lost 7 bases and 7 bases, in that order; junction bases with no gene match: 7. This CDR3 is CASTQGGEQPQHF. The CDR3 DNA reads as TGTGCCAGCACCCAGGGGGGGGAGCAGCCCCAGCATTTT.

The rearrangement uses TRBV10-3 and TRBJ2-7; 8 bases match TRBD1. V shed 7 bases and J 7 bases; nucleotides not matched to a gene: 12. This CDR3 contains 14 residues. CDR1 and CDR2 from the germline V gene are ENHRY and SYGVKD. DNA for the CDR3: TGTGCCATCACCCTAGGGCAGGGGGCTGGTGAGCAGTACTTC. It specifies CAITLGQGAGEQYF.

V and J are TRBV2 and TRBJ2-3; D not resolved. With 8 bases removed from V and 1 base from J, the gap between germline ends came to 16 bases. CDR1 is SNHLY and CDR2 is FYNNEI in the germline V gene. This CDR3 is 15 amino acids long. CDR3 DNA sequence: TGTGCCAGCGGCTCCACTCGCAGCGGCACAGATACGCAGTATTTT. The encoded protein is CASGSTRSGTDTQYF.

The V gene is TRBV7-2, the J gene TRBJ2-5; TRBD1 matches 7 bases. The V segment lost 4 bases and the J segment 4 bases; nucleotides outside the gene matches: 6. CDR1 is SGHTA, CDR2 FQGNSA, per germline. This CDR3 spans 14 amino acids. The CDR3 loop is CASSSNRGGETQYF. The CDR3 DNA is TGTGCCAGCAGCTCGAACAGGGGCGGAGAGACCCAGTACTTC. Based on the CDR3 plus reference TRBV7-2 and TRBJ2-5, the full variable domain is GAGVSQSPSNKVTEKGKDVELRCDPISGHTALYWYRQSLGQGLEFLIYFQGNSAPDKSGLPSDRFSAERTGGSVSTLTIQRTQQEDSAVYLCASSSNRGGETQYFGPGTRLLVL.

V and J are TRBV5-5 and TRBJ2-7; 8 bases match TRBD1. The trim removed 5 bases at V and 1 base at J, leaving 5 bases unmatched. The CDR3 loop spans 14 amino acids. Germline V CDR1 and CDR2: SGHKS, YYEKEE (reference sequence). The CDR3 DNA is TGTGCCAGCAGACTACAGGGGGGATCCTACGAGCAGTACTTC. Protein sequence: CASRLQGGSYEQYF.

CDR3 protein: CASSLGRQGERPEQFF. The CDR3 DNA sequence: TGTGCCAGCAGCTTGGGTAGACAGGGCGAGAGGCCTGAGCAGTTCTTC. This chain uses TRBV11-2 with TRBJ2-1; 7 bases align to TRBD1. Germline V gives CDR1 SGHAT, CDR2 FQNNGV. The CDR3 extends over 16 amino acids. Trimming cost V 3 bases and J 9 bases; bases outside gene matches: 14. Drawing the rest from reference TRBV11-2 and TRBJ2-1, the complete variable domain is EAGVAQSPRYKIIEKRQSVAFWCNPISGHATLYWYQQILGQGPKLLIQFQNNGVVDDSQLPKDRFSAERLKGVDSTLKIQPAKLEDSAVYLCASSLGRQGERPEQFFGPGTRLTVL.

This chain links TRBV4-3 with TRBJ2-1; 10 nucleotides align to TRBD2. V was clipped by 3 bases and J by 2 bases; unmatched bases: 7. The CDR3 sequence is 17 residues long. In germline, CDR1 is LGHNA, CDR2 YSLEER. CDR3 sequence (DNA): TGCGCCAGCAGCCAGGAATTAGCGGGAGGTCCCTACAATGAGCAGTTCTTC. This sequence encodes CASSQELAGGPYNEQFF.

This clonotype was picked up a small number of times. This chain joins TRBV12-3 or TRBV12-4 and TRBJ2-1; 9 nucleotides line up with TRBD2. V lost 2 bases, J lost 8 bases, and 7 bases stayed unmatched. The CDR3 length is 15 residues. The DNA for the CDR3 is TGTGCCAGCAGTTTACAGACTAGCGGTGGGGATGAGCAGTTCTTC. Its translation is CASSLQTSGGDEQFF.

This clonotype turned up a few times. The rearrangement uses TRBV6-2 or TRBV6-3 and TRBJ2-7; D is possibly TRBD1 (6 bases). CDR3 size: 14 residues. Germline values: CDR1 MNHEY, CDR2 SVGEGT. The germline V and J ends were trimmed by 3 bases and 3 bases, with 12 bases remaining between them. In DNA, the CDR3 is TGTGCCAGCAGTTATAAAGGACAGAGCTACGAGCAGTACTTC. Encoded protein: CASSYKGQSYEQYF.

This clonotype turned up a few times. The chain recombines TRBV28 with TRBJ2-7; D unclear. CDR1 and CDR2 (germline): MDHEN, SYDVKM. The ends were cut back, 3 bases at V and 0 bases at J, with 12 bases in the middle. The CDR3 has 15 amino acids. CDR3 loop: CASSFPSGVSYEQYF. Here the CDR3 DNA reads TGTGCCAGCAGTTTCCCTTCGGGCGTCTCCTACGAGCAGTACTTC.

This clonotype occurred a few times. The rearrangement joins TRBV29-1 to TRBJ1-4; 10 positions agree with TRBD1. This CDR3 has 19 residues. Losses at the gene ends were 7 bases for V and 0 bases for J; bases not matched to a gene: 17. Germline values: CDR1 SQVTM, CDR2 ANQGSEA. CDR3 in amino acids: CSAQSPRDRGVTTNEKLFF. For the CDR3, the DNA is TGCAGCGCCCAATCCCCCCGGGACAGGGGAGTGACAACTAATGAAAAACTGTTTTTT.

This clonotype showed up just a few times. J is TRBJ1-5 and V is TRBV20-1; a weak D match, TRBD1 (6 bases). The CDR3 is made up of 17 amino acids. Germline V gene lookup returns CDR1 DFQATT and CDR2 SNEGSKA (reference sequence). V was cut by 3 bases and J by 5 bases, with 23 bases left in between. The CDR3 nucleotides read TGCAGTGCTAGGGATATCAGGGGCCAGGCCGGGTATCAGCCCCAGCATTTT. This translates into CSARDIRGQAGYQPQHF.

This clonotype was picked up many times. The chain has TRBV28 and TRBJ2-1; D may be TRBD1 or TRBD2 (5 bases each). Germline assignment: CDR1 MDHEN and CDR2 SYDVKM. V lost 5 bases and J 6 bases, leaving 11 bases between the germline ends. CDR3 length: 13 residues. The CDR3 bases are TGTGCCAGCAGTCCGTGGGACCCCAATGAGCAGTTCTTC. Protein product: CASSPWDPNEQFF.

J is TRBJ2-7 and V is TRBV2; 9 positions match TRBD2. CDR1 is SNHLY and CDR2 is FYNNEI in the germline V gene. Trimming at V came to 6 bases and at J to 0 bases, leaving 12 bases not matched to a gene. The length of the CDR3 is 17 residues. CDR3 bases: TGTGCCAGCAGCCCCAAGGGGGCGGGAGGGAGCTCCTACGAGCAGTACTTC. This gives the protein CASSPKGAGGSSYEQYF.

This clonotype was observed a few times. This chain connects TRBV5-1 to TRBJ2-3; 11 bases are a match to TRBD2. The trim removed 1 base at V and 3 bases at J, leaving 1 base unmatched. This CDR3 is 15 amino acids long. CDR1 SGHRS and CDR2 YFSETQ come from the germline V gene. The CDR3 loop is CASSLTSGRTDTQYF. The CDR3 DNA follows: TGCGCCAGCAGCTTGACTAGCGGGAGAACAGATACGCAGTATTTT.

This clonotype was recorded once. The chain couples TRBV2 to TRBJ2-7; a possible D gene is TRBD2 (5 bases). CDR1 and CDR2 (germline): SNHLY, FYNNEI. V was pared by 8 bases and J by 0 bases, with 17 bases between. CDR3 size: 15 residues. The CDR3: CASAPSRVGSYEQYF. CDR3 DNA sequence: TGTGCCAGCGCCCCCTCGAGGGTCGGCTCCTACGAGCAGTACTTC. Supplemented by reference TRBV2 and TRBJ2-7, the full variable domain reads EPEVTQTPSHQVTQMGQEVILRCVPISNHLYFYWYRQILGQKVEFLVSFYNNEISEKSEIFDDQFSVERPDGSNFTLKIRSTKLEDSAMYFCASAPSRVGSYEQYFGPGTRLTVT.

This clonotype was detected ten times or more. The chain is built from TRBV3-1 and TRBJ1-5; 11 nucleotides match TRBD1. The trim removed 5 bases at V and 6 bases at J, leaving 3 bases unmatched. The CDR3 extends over 14 amino acids. Germline loops: CDR1 LGHDT, CDR2 YNNKEL (reference sequence). The CDR3 protein is CASSKGTGGQPQHF. The DNA for the CDR3 is TGTGCCAGCAGCAAGGGGACAGGGGGTCAGCCCCAGCATTTT.

The count of this clonotype is one. No DNA is shown, since the ends of the CDR3 on it are uncertain; the CDR3 is the one TCRdb lists. The chain links TRBV12-3 or TRBV12-4 to TRBJ1-3. The CDR3 length equals 14 residues, ends included. The CDR3 sequence: CASSLVGWGNTTYF.

This clonotype was observed a handful of times. The chain links TRBV7-2 to TRBJ2-5, with D possibly TRBD2 on 6 matching bases. In germline, CDR1 is SGHTA, CDR2 FQGNSA. Trimming stripped 5 bases from V and 3 bases from J, with 19 bases between. There are 16 residues in the CDR3. The CDR3 loop reads CASSPSLGSGEETQYF. In DNA form, the CDR3 reads TGTGCCAGCAGCCCCTCCCTCGGGAGTGGGGAAGAGACCCAGTACTTC. Full variable domain (outside the CDR3, taken from reference TRBV7-2 and TRBJ2-5): GAGVSQSPSNKVTEKGKDVELRCDPISGHTALYWYRQSLGQGLEFLIYFQGNSAPDKSGLPSDRFSAERTGGSVSTLTIQRTQQEDSAVYLCASSPSLGSGEETQYFGPGTRLLVL.

This chain connects TRBV4-3 to TRBJ1-6, with TRBD1 identical over 7 bases. Unmatched junction bases numbered 10, after V lost 4 bases and J lost 7 bases. The CDR3 spans 16 residues. Germline V gives CDR1 LGHNA, CDR2 YSLEER. The DNA of the CDR3 is TGCGCCAGCAGCCGTTCGTCCGGGACAGAGAATTCACCCCTCCACTTT. Amino acids: CASSRSSGTENSPLHF.

The V gene is TRBV11-3, the J gene TRBJ1-1; no firm D call. Trimming stripped 4 bases from V and 4 bases from J, with 16 bases between. The CDR3 covers 15 residues. Germline V lookup: CDR1 SGHNT, CDR2 YENEEA. CDR3 region: CASSSRAGDGTEAFF. As DNA, the CDR3 is TGTGCCAGCAGCTCCCGAGCAGGCGACGGCACTGAAGCTTTCTTT.

This clonotype was seen a few times. The chain employs TRBV15 and TRBJ2-3; no firm D call. The V gene lost 3 bases and the J gene lost 1 base, with 8 bases spanning the gap. The CDR3 has 14 amino acids. CDR1 and CDR2 from the germline V gene are LNHNV and YYDKDF (reference sequence). CDR3 in amino acids: CATSSFSGTDTQYF. The CDR3 DNA follows: TGTGCCACCAGCAGTTTCTCGGGCACAGATACGCAGTATTTT. Full variable domain (rest looked up from reference TRBV15 and TRBJ2-3): DAMVIQNPRYQVTQFGKPVTLSCSQTLNHNVMYWYQQKSSQAPKLLFHYYDKDFNNEADTPDNFQSRRPNTSFCFLDIRSPGLGDTAMYLCATSSFSGTDTQYFGPGTRLTVL.

This clonotype occurred once. V is TRBV9 and J is TRBJ2-7, with TRBD1 matching 7 bases. V lost 0 bases, J lost 4 bases, and 7 bases stayed unmatched. The CDR3 is 15 amino acids. CDR1 and CDR2 (germline): SGDLS, YYNGEE. The CDR3 protein is CASSVVGDRSYEQYF. The CDR3 nucleotides are TGTGCCAGCAGCGTAGTCGGGGACAGATCTTACGAGCAGTACTTC.